Detailed here is one T cell receptor beta chain. Antigen: not known. Everyone who donated was a healthy Caucasian. This record belongs to a study of identical twins. Germline CDR1 MNHNS, CDR2 SASEGT. Trimming pared 9 bases from V and 2 bases from J, leaving 13 bases between. The CDR3 runs to 13 residues. The study's findings and limits: Models underestimated out-of-frame TCR alpha sharing in monozygotic twins. Insertions were fewer in abundant cord blood beta clonotypes, whereas memory repertoires showed none of this pattern.

Each CDR3 protein gets one entry after TCRdb re-called the 5' RACE reads with MiXCR. The table records 510,000 or so distinct CDR3 sequences, 13% to 15% of them present only once. These data were also reused for a study on yellow fever vaccine responses in identical twins.

The TCR was taken from a woman younger than 30 in good health. This chain joins TRBV6-1 and TRBJ2-5, with D possibly matching TRBD2 (5 bases). What was sequenced was CD4+ T cells sorted from blood. The CDR3 spells CASWAGVQETQYF. DNA of the CDR3: TGTGCCAGTTGGGCGGGCGTTCAAGAGACCCAGTACTTC.